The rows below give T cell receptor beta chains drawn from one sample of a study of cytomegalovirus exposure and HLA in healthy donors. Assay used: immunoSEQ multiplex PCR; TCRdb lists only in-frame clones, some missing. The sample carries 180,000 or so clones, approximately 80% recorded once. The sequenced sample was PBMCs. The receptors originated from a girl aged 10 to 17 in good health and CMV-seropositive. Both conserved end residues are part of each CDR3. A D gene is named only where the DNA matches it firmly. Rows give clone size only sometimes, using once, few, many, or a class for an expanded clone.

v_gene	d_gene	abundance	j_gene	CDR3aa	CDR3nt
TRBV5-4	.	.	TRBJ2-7	CASSPPGLYEQYF	TGTGCCAGCAGCCCTCCAGGTTTATACGAGCAGTACTTC
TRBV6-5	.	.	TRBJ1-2	CASTLAQGNSYGYTF	TGTGCCAGCACCCTAGCCCAGGGGAACTCCTATGGCTACACCTTC
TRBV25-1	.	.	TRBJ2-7	CASSDWGVGDEQYF	TGTGCCAGCAGTGACTGGGGGGTAGGAGACGAGCAGTACTTC
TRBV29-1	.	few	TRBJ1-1	CSVDRVNTEAFF	TGCAGCGTTGACAGGGTAAACACTGAAGCTTTCTTT
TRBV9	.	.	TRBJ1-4	CASSVHGKGDEKLFF	TGTGCCAGCAGTGTACATGGGAAGGGGGATGAAAAACTGTTTTTT
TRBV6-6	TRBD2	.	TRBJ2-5	CASSRTSGRAETQYF	TGTGCCAGCAGTCGTACTAGCGGGAGGGCCGAGACCCAGTACTTC
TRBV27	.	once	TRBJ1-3	CASRGAGTGNTIYF	TGTGCCAGCAGGGGAGCCGGCACTGGAAACACCATATATTTT
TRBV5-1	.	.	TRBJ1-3	CASSGTGSSGNTIYF	TGCGCCAGCAGCGGAACGGGAAGCTCTGGAAACACCATATATTTT
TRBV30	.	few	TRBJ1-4	CAWSVKGGKLFF	TGTGCCTGGAGTGTTAAAGGGGGAAAACTGTTTTTT
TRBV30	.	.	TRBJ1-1	CAWSAGVNTEAFF	TGTGCCTGGAGTGCAGGGGTGAACACTGAAGCTTTCTTT
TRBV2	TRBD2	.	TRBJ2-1	CASVTSGSSLTYNEQFF	TGTGCCAGCGTGACTAGCGGGAGTTCGCTTACCTACAATGAGCAGTTCTTC
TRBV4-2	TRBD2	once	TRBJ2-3	CASSQRAGQRTDTQYF	TGTGCCAGCAGCCAGCGAGCGGGGCAACGGACAGATACGCAGTATTTT
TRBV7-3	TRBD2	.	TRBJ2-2	CASSWTPGRGGTGELFF	TGTGCCAGCAGCTGGACCCCGGGGCGGGGGGGCACCGGGGAGCTGTTTTTT
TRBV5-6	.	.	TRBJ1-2	CASSLPIRVNYGYTF	TGTGCCAGCAGCTTGCCGATCAGGGTTAACTATGGCTACACCTTC
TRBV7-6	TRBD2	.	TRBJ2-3	CASSLMGGSTDTQYF	TGTGCCAGCAGCTTAATGGGGGGGAGCACAGATACGCAGTATTTT
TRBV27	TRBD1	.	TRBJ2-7	CASSSARDRDYEQYF	TGTGCCAGCAGTTCCGCCAGGGACAGGGACTACGAGCAGTACTTC
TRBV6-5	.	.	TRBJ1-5	CASSPGANQPQHF	TGTGCCAGCAGCCCTGGGGCCAATCAGCCCCAGCATTTT
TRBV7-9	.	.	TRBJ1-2	CASSLAGEGEANYGYTF	TGTGCCAGCAGCTTAGCCGGGGAAGGCGAAGCTAACTATGGCTACACCTTC
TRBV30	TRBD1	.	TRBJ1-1	CAGDRASTEAFF	TGTGCCGGCGACAGGGCTTCCACTGAAGCTTTCTTT
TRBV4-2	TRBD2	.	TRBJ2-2	CASSQTPLLAGVGELFF	TGTGCCAGCAGCCAAACACCCCTACTAGCGGGAGTGGGGGAGCTGTTTTTT
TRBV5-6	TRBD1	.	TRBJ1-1	CASSRDRGTPNTEAFF	TGTGCCAGCAGCCGGGACAGGGGGACACCGAACACTGAAGCTTTCTTT
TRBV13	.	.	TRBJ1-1	CASSIGGGRDTEAFF	TGTGCCAGCAGCATCGGGGGGGGGCGCGACACTGAAGCTTTCTTT
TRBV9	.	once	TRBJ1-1	CASSVGLMNTEAFF	TGTGCCAGCAGCGTAGGGCTCATGAACACTGAAGCTTTCTTT
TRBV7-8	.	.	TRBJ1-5	CASSLAPGSNQPQHF	TGTGCCAGCAGCTTGGCCCCCGGGAGCAATCAGCCCCAGCATTTT
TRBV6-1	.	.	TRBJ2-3	CASSERGQSTQYF	TGTGCCAGCAGTGAACGCGGACAGTCTACGCAGTATTTT
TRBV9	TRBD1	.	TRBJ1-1	CASSARGQLNTEAFF	TGTGCCAGCAGCGCCCGGGGACAGCTGAACACTGAAGCTTTCTTT
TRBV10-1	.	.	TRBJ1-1	CASSEGPLLTGLNTEAFF	TGCGCCAGCAGTGAGGGTCCTCTCCTGACAGGTCTGAACACTGAAGCTTTCTTT